This TCR beta chain was observed in a study of neurological immune-mediated disorders. Study findings and constraints: One related-CDR3 cluster, found by phylogenetic grouping, held repertoires of 18 of 34 multiple sclerosis patients and is a possible signature.

This clonotype was found many times. As yet, its antigen is unknown. Over 180 million TCR-beta sequences from 15-18 subjects came from every sequencing run. TCRdb recomputed calls from the 5' RACE reads with MiXCR, one row per CDR3 protein. The sample has 35,000 to 50,000 distinct CDR3 sequences; roughly 2.5% are singletons. The CDR3 totals 13 residues. The germline V gene encodes CDR1 LNHDA and CDR2 SQIVND (reference sequence). Trimming cost V 6 bases and J 3 bases, with 6 bases left between them. The unsorted libraries had their origin in 2 million PBMCs stored at -80 C. The TCR sequence derives from a man in his fifties with multiple sclerosis. The rearrangement links TRBV19 to TRBJ2-6; D uncertain. Sequenced input: PBMCs. CDR3 nucleotide sequence: TGTGCCAGTAGCGTTGGTGGGGCCAACGTCCTGACTTTC. Encoded protein: CASSVGGANVLTF.